Listed below are T cell receptor beta chains from one sample, sequenced in a study of CD8+ T cells in alopecia areata. Clones were sequenced by immunoSEQ multiplex PCR, and TCRdb holds only the in-frame ones, with some missing. The sample includes about 110,000 clones, less than 75% seen only once; the top ten take 10% to 15%. Here the sequenced sample was CD8+ T cells sorted from blood, taken at week 24, from a patient treated with tofacitinib. The receptor source for this set is a human donor with alopecia areata. CDR3s include the opening cysteine and the closing phenylalanine or tryptophan. Each record gives: J gene, V gene, D gene, clone size, CDR3 protein, CDR3 DNA. D genes are given only for firm matches. Only part of the rows carry a size: once, few, many, or a class if the clone is expanded.

TRBJ1-1	TRBV10-2	-	-	CASSDGPEAFF	TGCGCCAGCAGTGATGGCCCTGAAGCTTTCTTT
TRBJ2-3	TRBV11-2	TRBD2	-	CASSLVAGGPADTQYF	TGTGCCAGCAGCTTAGTAGCGGGGGGGCCTGCAGATACGCAGTATTTT
TRBJ1-5	TRBV15	-	-	CATSRDHGASSNQPQHF	TGTGCCACCAGCAGAGATCACGGGGCCAGTAGCAATCAGCCCCAGCATTTT
TRBJ1-2	TRBV6-5	TRBD1	-	CASSPRGLRYGYTF	TGTGCCAGCAGCCCCAGGGGGCTTCGGTATGGCTACACCTTC
TRBJ1-6	TRBV2	-	-	CASSVNTGEGRYNSPLHF	TGTGCCAGCAGTGTAAACACCGGCGAGGGACGGTATAATTCACCCCTCCACTTT
TRBJ2-1	TRBV29-1	TRBD1	-	CSVEETGYGNEQFF	TGCAGCGTTGAAGAGACAGGGTATGGGAATGAGCAGTTCTTC
TRBJ2-7	TRBV27	-	-	CASSPWTFSYEQYF	TGTGCCAGCAGTCCCTGGACCTTTTCCTACGAGCAGTACTTC
TRBJ1-1	TRBV30	-	-	CAWNPTGTEAFF	TGTGCCTGGAATCCCACGGGCACTGAAGCTTTCTTT
TRBJ2-5	TRBV2	-	few	CASSEFPLGETQYF	TGTGCCAGCAGTGAATTTCCCCTGGGGGAGACCCAGTACTTC
TRBJ2-1	TRBV29-1	TRBD1	few	CSVPQGNEQFF	TGCAGCGTGCCACAGGGGAATGAGCAGTTCTTC
TRBJ2-6	TRBV5-1	TRBD1	-	CASSVGQGTGANVLTF	TGCGCCAGCAGCGTGGGACAGGGTACGGGGGCCAACGTCCTGACTTTC
TRBJ2-5	TRBV5-6	-	few	CASSLSPNTGIGETQYF	TGTGCCAGCAGCCTAAGCCCGAATACAGGGATTGGCGAGACCCAGTACTTC